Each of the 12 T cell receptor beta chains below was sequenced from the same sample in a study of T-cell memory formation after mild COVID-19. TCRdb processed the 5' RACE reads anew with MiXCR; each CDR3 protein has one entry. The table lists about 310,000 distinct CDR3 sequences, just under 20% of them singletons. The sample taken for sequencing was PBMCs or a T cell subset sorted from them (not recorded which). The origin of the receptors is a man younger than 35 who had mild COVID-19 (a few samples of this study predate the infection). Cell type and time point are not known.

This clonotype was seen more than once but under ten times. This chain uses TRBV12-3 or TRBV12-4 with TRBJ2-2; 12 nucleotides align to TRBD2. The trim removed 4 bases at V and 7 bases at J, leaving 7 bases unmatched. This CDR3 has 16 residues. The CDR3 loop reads CASSSRLAGEVGELFF. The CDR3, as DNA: TGTGCCAGCAGTTCCCGACTAGCGGGGGAAGTCGGGGAGCTGTTTTTT.

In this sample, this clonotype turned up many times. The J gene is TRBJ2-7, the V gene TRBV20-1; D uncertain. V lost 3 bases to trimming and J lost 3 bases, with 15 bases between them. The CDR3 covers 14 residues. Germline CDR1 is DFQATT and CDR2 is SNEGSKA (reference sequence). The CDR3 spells CSARLSVTRYEQYF. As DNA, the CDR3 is TGCAGTGCTAGGTTGAGCGTCACCCGCTACGAGCAGTACTTC.

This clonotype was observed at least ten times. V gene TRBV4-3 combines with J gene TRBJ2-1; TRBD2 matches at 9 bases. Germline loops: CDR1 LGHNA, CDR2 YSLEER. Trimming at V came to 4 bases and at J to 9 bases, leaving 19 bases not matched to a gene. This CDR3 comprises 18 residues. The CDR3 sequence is CASSPHGGSRGGRVEQFF. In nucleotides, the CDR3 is TGCGCCAGCAGCCCCCATGGAGGGTCGCGGGGGGGCCGGGTTGAGCAGTTCTTC.

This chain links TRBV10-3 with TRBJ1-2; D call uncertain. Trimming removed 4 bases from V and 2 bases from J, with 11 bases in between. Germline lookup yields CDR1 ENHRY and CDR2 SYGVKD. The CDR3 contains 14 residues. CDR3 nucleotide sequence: TGTGCCATCAGTGGGCTTCAGAAAAACTATGGCTACACCTTC. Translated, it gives CAISGLQKNYGYTF.

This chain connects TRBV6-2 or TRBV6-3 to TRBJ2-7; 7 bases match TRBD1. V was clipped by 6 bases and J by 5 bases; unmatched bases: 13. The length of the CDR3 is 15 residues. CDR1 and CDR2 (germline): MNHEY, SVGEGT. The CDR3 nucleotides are TGTGCCAGCAGCCTACGAAGGGACAGAAAGGACGAGCAGTACTTC. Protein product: CASSLRRDRKDEQYF.

The CDR3 DNA follows: TGTGCCATCAGTGAGTCCTACCCAGGACAGGGGGCCTCCGGGGAGCTGTTTTTT. This encodes CAISESYPGQGASGELFF. The J gene is TRBJ2-2, the V gene TRBV10-3; 11 bases align to TRBD1. The V gene's germline CDR1 is ENHRY and CDR2 SYGVKD. V was clipped by 0 bases and J by 6 bases; unmatched bases: 9. This CDR3 has 18 residues.

CDR3 sequence reads: CASSSRRTGNSNQPQHF. As DNA, the CDR3 is TGTGCCAGCAGCTCGAGACGTACAGGCAATAGCAATCAGCCCCAGCATTTT. The chain joins TRBV7-8 to TRBJ1-5, with D possibly being TRBD1 (5 bases). Trimming removed 4 bases from V and 0 bases from J, with 16 bases in between. The CDR3 consists of 17 residues. Germline values: CDR1 SGHVS, CDR2 FQNEAQ.

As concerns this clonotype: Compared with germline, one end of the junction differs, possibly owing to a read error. The CDR3 sequence is CASSQVEGYNSPLQF. In DNA form, the CDR3 reads TGCGCCAGCAGCCAAGTTGAAGGCTATAATTCACCCCTCCAATTT. The chain has TRBV4-3 and TRBJ1-6; D ambiguous. This CDR3 comprises 15 residues. Germline V gene sequence: CDR1 LGHNA, CDR2 YSLEER.

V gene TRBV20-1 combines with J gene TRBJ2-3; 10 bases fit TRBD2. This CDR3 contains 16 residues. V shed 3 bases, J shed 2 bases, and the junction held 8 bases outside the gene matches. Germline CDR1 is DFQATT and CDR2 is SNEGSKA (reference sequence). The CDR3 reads CSARALTSGYTDTQYF. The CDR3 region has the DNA TGCAGTGCTAGGGCTTTGACTAGCGGGTACACAGATACGCAGTATTTT.

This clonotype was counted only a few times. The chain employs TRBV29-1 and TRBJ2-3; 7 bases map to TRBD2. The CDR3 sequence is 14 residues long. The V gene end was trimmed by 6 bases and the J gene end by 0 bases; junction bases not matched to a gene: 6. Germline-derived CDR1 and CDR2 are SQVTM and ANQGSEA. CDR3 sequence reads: CSVLEAGSTDTQYF. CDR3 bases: TGCAGCGTCCTCGAAGCGGGGAGCACAGATACGCAGTATTTT.

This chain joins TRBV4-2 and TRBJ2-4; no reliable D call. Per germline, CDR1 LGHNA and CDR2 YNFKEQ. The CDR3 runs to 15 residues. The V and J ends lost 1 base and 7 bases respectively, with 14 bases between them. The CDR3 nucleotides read TGTGCCAGCAGCCAAGCTCCTGGGGTAGAGAACATTCAGTACTTC. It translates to CASSQAPGVENIQYF.

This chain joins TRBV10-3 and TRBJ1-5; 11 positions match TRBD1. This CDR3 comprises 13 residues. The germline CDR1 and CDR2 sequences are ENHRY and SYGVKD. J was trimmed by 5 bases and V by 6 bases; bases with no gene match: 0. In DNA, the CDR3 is TGTGCCATCAGGGACAGGGGGCATCAGCCCCAGCATTTT. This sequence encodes CAIRDRGHQPQHF.